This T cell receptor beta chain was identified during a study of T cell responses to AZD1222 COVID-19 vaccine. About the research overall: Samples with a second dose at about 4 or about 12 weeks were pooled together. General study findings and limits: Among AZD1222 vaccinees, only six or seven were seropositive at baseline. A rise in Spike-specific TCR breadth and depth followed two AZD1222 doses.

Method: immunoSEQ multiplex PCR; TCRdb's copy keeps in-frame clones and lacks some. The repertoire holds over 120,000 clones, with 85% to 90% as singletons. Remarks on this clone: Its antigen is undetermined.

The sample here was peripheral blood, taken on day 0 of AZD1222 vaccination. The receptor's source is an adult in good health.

This CDR3 reads CASSNTPGSGNTIYF. The CDR3 DNA is TGCGCCAGCAGCAACACCCCAGGATCTGGAAACACCATATATTTT. The chain joins TRBV5-1 to TRBJ1-3; D gene ambiguous. The length of the CDR3 is 15 residues. CDR1 and CDR2 from the germline V gene are SGHRS and YFSETQ. Trimming cost V 4 bases and J 1 base, with 12 bases left between them.